These 9 T cell receptor beta chains were sequenced from one sample in a study of shared clonotypes between healthy human individuals. The table came from immunoSEQ multiplex PCR; TCRdb's copy has only in-frame clones and leaves some out. The table includes roughly 2.6 million clones, approximately 90% detected once. Sample: naive CD4+ T cells sorted from blood. Regarding subset: CD45RA+ positively selected. The receptor source for this set is a man between 18 and 29 years old in good health.

The chain employs TRBV18 and TRBJ1-4; D possibly corresponds to TRBD1 (6 bases). This CDR3 is built from 15 residues. Trimming stripped 1 base from V and 8 bases from J, with 14 bases between. Germline assignment: CDR1 KGHSH and CDR2 LQKENI. The CDR3 spells CASSPQQGGSEKLFF. The CDR3 DNA is TGTGCCAGCTCACCACAACAAGGGGGTAGCGAAAAACTGTTTTTT.

The chain has TRBV19 and TRBJ2-5, with 8 bases that match TRBD1. The CDR3 is made up of 13 amino acids. CDR1 LNHDA and CDR2 SQIVND come from the germline V gene (reference sequence). The J segment lost 5 bases and the V segment lost 8 bases, leaving 7 bases of the junction unmatched. CDR3 loop: CASAQGVGETQYF. CDR3 in DNA: TGTGCCAGTGCACAGGGGGTTGGGGAGACCCAGTACTTC.

This rearrangement joins TRBV19 to TRBJ2-5; 11 nucleotides align to TRBD2. V dropped 3 bases and J dropped 2; count of bases not matched to a gene: 8. Germline assignment: CDR1 LNHDA and CDR2 SQIVND (reference sequence). The CDR3 length is 17 residues. CDR3 loop: CASSMVTSGSDQETQYF. CDR3 coding DNA: TGTGCCAGTAGTATGGTCACTAGCGGGAGTGATCAAGAGACCCAGTACTTC.

The chain is built from TRBV5-4 and TRBJ1-4; D is undetermined. Trimming removed 0 bases from V and 10 bases from J, with 13 bases in between. This CDR3 spans 14 amino acids. Germline V gene lookup returns CDR1 SGHNT and CDR2 YYREEE (reference sequence). CDR3 DNA: TGTGCCAGCAGCTTGGGGAGCCAGTCAGGAAAACTGTTTTTT. Amino acid sequence: CASSLGSQSGKLFF.

The CDR3: CASRRGTSVDEQFF. The CDR3 coding sequence is TGTGCCAGCCGAAGGGGAACTAGCGTCGATGAGCAGTTCTTC. The chain links TRBV6-5 to TRBJ2-1, with 7 nucleotides matching TRBD2. The CDR3 is made up of 14 amino acids. With 8 bases clipped from V and 8 bases from J, the junction kept 12 bases outside the gene matches. Germline lookup yields CDR1 MNHEY and CDR2 SVGAGI.

This clone was seen a single time. The chain recombines TRBV5-5 with TRBJ1-4; 9 bases line up with TRBD1. Germline values: CDR1 SGHKS, CDR2 YYEKEE (reference sequence). The length of the CDR3 is 15 residues. The junction had 5 bases not matched to a gene; V was cut back by 2 bases and J by 6 bases. The CDR3 loop is CASSLSGTGYEKLFF. CDR3 bases: TGTGCCAGCAGCTTAAGTGGGACAGGGTATGAAAAACTGTTTTTT.

This rearrangement joins TRBV5-6 to TRBJ2-5, with D perhaps TRBD2 (6 bases). The J call may be incorrect, as the DNA end agrees better with TRBJ2-7. The CDR3 consists of 13 residues. Germline V gene lookup returns CDR1 SGHDT and CDR2 YYEEEE. CDR3 sequence reads: CASRSGTGYEQYF. The CDR3 nucleotides are TGTGCCAGCAGGTCCGGGACTGGCTACGAGCAGTACTTC.

As regards this clone: Other DNA sequences in this specimen translate into the identical CDR3. This chain joins TRBV28 and TRBJ1-5; 9 bases match TRBD1. This CDR3 comprises 15 residues. J lost 4 bases, V lost 3 bases, and 4 bases had no gene match. Germline values: CDR1 MDHEN, CDR2 SYDVKM. Written as DNA, the CDR3 is TGTGCCAGCAGTTTCGCGGACAGGGGTAATCAGCCCCAGCATTTT. It is translated as CASSFADRGNQPQHF.

The V gene is TRBV4-1, the J gene TRBJ2-1; D is possibly TRBD1 (6 bases). Germline lookup yields CDR1 MGHRA and CDR2 YSYEKL. This CDR3 has 17 amino acids. V was trimmed by 0 bases and J by 3 bases, leaving 15 bases between them. CDR3 sequence: CASSQDVTQGFYNEQFF. The CDR3 DNA is TGCGCCAGCAGCCAAGATGTTACGCAGGGGTTCTACAATGAGCAGTTCTTC.